This entry lists 23 T cell receptor beta chains sequenced from one sample in a study of cytomegalovirus exposure and HLA in healthy donors. Primers for the PCR totalled 60 Vbeta and 13 Jbeta. Repertoires were generated with immunoSEQ multiplex PCR, while TCRdb's copy carries only in-frame clones and drops some. The data show approximately 130,000 clones, about 81% seen once. Sequencing used PBMCs. The receptors derive from a middle-aged woman in good health and CMV-seropositive.

The J gene is TRBJ2-7, the V gene TRBV7-8, with a possible D match to TRBD2 (5 bases). There are 15 residues in the CDR3. The V gene's germline CDR1 is SGHVS and CDR2 FQNEAQ. Trimming left V 6 bases short and J 5 bases short, with 20 bases between. The CDR3 DNA is TGTGCCAGCAGTTTTACCGGGATTCAGACGGACGAGCAGTACTTC. The encoded protein is CASSFTGIQTDEQYF.

The chain couples TRBV4-2 to TRBJ2-1, with 10 bases that match TRBD2. Germline trimming cut 4 bases from V and 4 bases from J; bases unmatched to any gene: 7. Germline CDR1 is LGHNA and CDR2 is YNFKEQ. The CDR3 covers 16 residues. CDR3 DNA sequence: TGTGCCAGCAGCCTAGAGACTAGCGGGTTGTACAATGAGCAGTTCTTC. The encoded protein is CASSLETSGLYNEQFF.

The V call is TRBV7-9, the J call TRBJ1-1; D remains ambiguous. The V gene lost 1 base and the J gene lost 4 bases, with 10 bases spanning the gap. Germline V CDR1 and CDR2: SEHNR, FQNEAQ (reference sequence). The CDR3 length is 14 residues. The CDR3 spells CASSLDGWSTEAFF. The CDR3 DNA follows: TGTGCCAGCAGCTTAGATGGGTGGAGCACTGAAGCTTTCTTT.

This clone was counted between two and nine times. V gene TRBV6-1 combines with J gene TRBJ2-2; 8 bases line up with TRBD1. Germline V gives CDR1 MNHNS, CDR2 SASEGT. The CDR3 has 15 residues. After removal of 5 bases from V and 5 bases from J, the junction contained 7 bases not matched to a gene. The CDR3 spells CASSTQGARTGELFF. CDR3 DNA sequence: TGTGCCAGCAGTACCCAGGGGGCAAGGACCGGGGAGCTGTTTTTT.

J is TRBJ2-5 and V is TRBV7-6, with a possible D match to TRBD1 (5 bases). The ends were cut back, 3 bases at V and 11 bases at J, with 13 bases in the middle. Germline V gene sequence: CDR1 SGHVS, CDR2 FNYEAQ. This CDR3 region has 12 residues. The CDR3: CASSFPDREQYF. For the CDR3, the DNA is TGTGCCAGCAGCTTCCCCGACAGAGAGCAGTACTTC.

This chain joins TRBV29-1 and TRBJ2-3; no definite D call. Trimming took off 5 bases at V and 1 base at J, with 7 bases between the two ends. CDR1 SQVTM and CDR2 ANQGSEA come from the germline V gene. The CDR3 is 12 residues long. The CDR3 nucleotides are TGCAGCGTTCCCCAGGGCACAGATACGCAGTATTTT. It encodes CSVPQGTDTQYF.

This CDR3 is CASSKDRAGEAFF. The CDR3 nucleotides read TGCGCCAGCAGCAAGGACAGGGCGGGTGAAGCTTTCTTT. The chain uses TRBV5-1 and TRBJ1-1; 8 bases align to TRBD1. The CDR3 spans 13 residues. V lost 4 bases, J lost 7 bases, and 6 bases stayed unmatched. Germline V gives CDR1 SGHRS, CDR2 YFSETQ.

The rearrangement links TRBV7-2 to TRBJ2-7; D is unresolved. CDR3 length equals 13 residues. Germline loops: CDR1 SGHTA, CDR2 FQGNSA. V was cut by 4 bases and J by 3 bases, with 10 bases left in between. CDR3 protein: CASSYRADYEQYF. CDR3 DNA: TGTGCCAGCAGCTATCGCGCGGACTACGAGCAGTACTTC.

Concerning this clone: Germline is not matched at one junction end, which may reflect a read error. The chain has TRBV7-7 and TRBJ1-1; maybe TRBD1 (5 bases). CDR1 is SSHAT, CDR2 FNYEAQ, per germline (reference sequence). CDR3 length: 13 amino acids. CDR3 nucleotide sequence: TGTGCTAGCAGCTTAATGGGGGGCACTGAAGCTTTCTTT. Its translation: CASSLMGGTEAFF.

Here the CDR3 reads CASSSDKSGVRRQHF. For the CDR3, the DNA is TGTGCCAGCAGCTCTGACAAGAGCGGGGTTCGGCGCCAGCATTTT. The rearrangement uses TRBV7-9 and TRBJ1-5; D ambiguous. CDR1 and CDR2 (germline): SEHNR, FQNEAQ (reference sequence). The CDR3 runs 15 residues. Trimming shortened V by 4 bases and J by 12 bases, and 22 bases separated the two germline ends.

CDR3 protein: CASVWAGYNSPLHF. The CDR3 coding sequence is TGTGCCTCCGTCTGGGCAGGCTATAATTCACCCCTCCACTTT. The chain employs TRBV30 and TRBJ1-6, with D unclear. The CDR3 sequence is 14 residues long. Trimming took 7 bases from V and 3 from J, leaving 13 bases between them. Germline V gene lookup returns CDR1 GTSNPN and CDR2 SVGIG (reference sequence).

The chain carries TRBV7-8 and TRBJ1-1; D might be TRBD1 (6 bases). The CDR3 consists of 15 residues. From germline, CDR1 is SGHVS and CDR2 FQNEAQ. The V end was cut by 1 base, the J end by 1 base, with 10 bases between. The CDR3 spells CASSLGTGWNTEAFF. CDR3 nucleotide sequence: TGTGCCAGCAGCTTAGGAACAGGGTGGAACACTGAAGCTTTCTTT.

The chain has TRBV19 and TRBJ2-3; D might be TRBD2 (6 bases). The CDR3 spans 15 residues. Germline CDR1 reads LNHDA; CDR2 reads SQIVND (reference sequence). The ends were cut back, 7 bases at V and 7 bases at J, with 21 bases in the middle. The DNA of the CDR3 is TGTGCCAGTACGTCGTCGGGAGCAGGGAGTCATACGCAGTATTTT. It translates to CASTSSGAGSHTQYF.

This rearrangement joins TRBV7-3 to TRBJ2-1, with TRBD2 matching 16 bases. Germline V gene data show CDR1 as SGHTA and CDR2 as FQGTGA. The CDR3 extends over 14 amino acids. The V and J ends lost 6 bases and 15 bases, in that order; junction bases with no gene match: 8. This chain's CDR3 is CASSPGTSGRGVFF. The DNA of the CDR3 is TGTGCCAGCAGTCCGGGGACTAGCGGGAGGGGGGTGTTCTTC.

This rearrangement joins TRBV19 to TRBJ1-4; TRBD1 matches at 8 bases. CDR1 is LNHDA and CDR2 is SQIVND in the germline V gene (reference sequence). The CDR3 has 14 residues. V shed 3 bases, J shed 9 bases, and the junction held 6 bases outside the gene matches. This chain's CDR3 is CASSIGQGAQKLFF. DNA for the CDR3: TGTGCCAGTAGTATTGGCCAGGGGGCACAAAAACTGTTTTTT.

The V call is TRBV6-6, the J call TRBJ2-5; D gene unclear. This CDR3 region has 10 residues. V was clipped by 8 bases and J by 3 bases, with 4 bases between them. Germline V lookup: CDR1 MNHNY, CDR2 SVGAGI (reference sequence). The CDR3, as DNA: TGTGCCAGCCGTAAAGAGACCCAGTACTTC. It yields the protein CASRKETQYF.

This clone came up a few times. The genes are TRBV19 and TRBJ2-2, with D possibly matching TRBD2 (6 bases). CDR1 is LNHDA, CDR2 SQIVND, per germline (reference sequence). The ends were cut back, 6 bases at V and 7 bases at J, with 15 bases in the middle. The CDR3 sequence is 14 residues long. The CDR3 DNA reads TGTGCCAGTAGCGCTGGTGGGGGGAACGGGGAGCTGTTTTTT. Translation gives CASSAGGGNGELFF. Full variable domain (remainder filled in from reference TRBV19 and TRBJ2-2): DGGITQSPKYLFRKEGQNVTLSCEQNLNHDAMYWYRQDPGQGLRLIYYSQIVNDFQKGDIAEGYSVSREKKESFPLTVTSAQKNPTAFYLCASSAGGGNGELFFGEGSRLTVL.

This chain connects TRBV28 to TRBJ1-4; D may be TRBD1 (5 bases). The germline V gene encodes CDR1 MDHEN and CDR2 SYDVKM. The V gene lost 5 bases and the J gene lost 11 bases, with 18 bases spanning the gap. The CDR3 extends over 14 amino acids. DNA for the CDR3: TGTGCCAGCAGTCTCGGTCCCATGCCAGGGAAACTGTTTTTT. It encodes CASSLGPMPGKLFF.

This sequence joins TRBV5-4 and TRBJ2-2; 8 bases map to TRBD2. J was trimmed by 4 bases and V by 0 bases; bases with no gene match: 14. Germline CDR1 is SGHNT and CDR2 is YYREEE (reference sequence). The CDR3 totals 19 residues. The CDR3 region is CASSLARSGAPPSTGELFF. The DNA of the CDR3 is TGTGCCAGCAGCTTGGCCCGTAGCGGGGCCCCTCCGAGCACCGGGGAGCTGTTTTTT.

The V and J genes are TRBV6-6 and TRBJ2-3, with TRBD2 matching 11 bases. This CDR3 comprises 15 residues. Germline V gene data show CDR1 as MNHNY and CDR2 as SVGAGI (reference sequence). The ends lost 5 bases at V and 1 base at J; junction bases unmatched: 2. The DNA of the CDR3 is TGTGCCAGCAGTCCGGGACTAGCGGGCACAGATACGCAGTATTTT. Its protein is CASSPGLAGTDTQYF.

The chain combines TRBV28 with TRBJ2-7; 11 bases match TRBD1. In germline, CDR1 is MDHEN, CDR2 SYDVKM. V gave up 7 bases and J gave up 4 bases; unmatched junction bases: 6. This CDR3 contains 14 residues. CDR3 residues: CASIRTGGNYEQYF. In DNA, the CDR3 is TGTGCCAGCATCAGGACAGGGGGCAATTACGAGCAGTACTTC.

The gene calls are TRBV19 and TRBJ1-1, with TRBD1 matching 9 bases. The CDR3 runs to 16 residues. The trim removed 0 bases at V and 11 bases at J, leaving 13 bases unmatched. The germline gives CDR1 LNHDA, CDR2 SQIVND (reference sequence). CDR3 sequence reads: CASSIEGQGYGDRAFF. The CDR3 region has the DNA TGTGCCAGTAGTATAGAGGGACAGGGTTACGGCGATCGGGCTTTCTTT. The variable domain in full, with the rest retrieved from reference TRBV19 and TRBJ1-1, is DGGITQSPKYLFRKEGQNVTLSCEQNLNHDAMYWYRQDPGQGLRLIYYSQIVNDFQKGDIAEGYSVSREKKESFPLTVTSAQKNPTAFYLCASSIEGQGYGDRAFFGQGTRLTVV.

The chain combines TRBV5-1 with TRBJ2-6; D is perhaps TRBD1 (5 bases). CDR3 size: 15 residues. The germline gives CDR1 SGHRS, CDR2 YFSETQ. Trimming left V 2 bases short and J 2 bases short, with 8 bases between. CDR3 amino acids: CASSLKGAGANVLTF. The CDR3 DNA is TGCGCCAGCAGCTTAAAAGGGGCTGGGGCCAACGTCCTGACTTTC.